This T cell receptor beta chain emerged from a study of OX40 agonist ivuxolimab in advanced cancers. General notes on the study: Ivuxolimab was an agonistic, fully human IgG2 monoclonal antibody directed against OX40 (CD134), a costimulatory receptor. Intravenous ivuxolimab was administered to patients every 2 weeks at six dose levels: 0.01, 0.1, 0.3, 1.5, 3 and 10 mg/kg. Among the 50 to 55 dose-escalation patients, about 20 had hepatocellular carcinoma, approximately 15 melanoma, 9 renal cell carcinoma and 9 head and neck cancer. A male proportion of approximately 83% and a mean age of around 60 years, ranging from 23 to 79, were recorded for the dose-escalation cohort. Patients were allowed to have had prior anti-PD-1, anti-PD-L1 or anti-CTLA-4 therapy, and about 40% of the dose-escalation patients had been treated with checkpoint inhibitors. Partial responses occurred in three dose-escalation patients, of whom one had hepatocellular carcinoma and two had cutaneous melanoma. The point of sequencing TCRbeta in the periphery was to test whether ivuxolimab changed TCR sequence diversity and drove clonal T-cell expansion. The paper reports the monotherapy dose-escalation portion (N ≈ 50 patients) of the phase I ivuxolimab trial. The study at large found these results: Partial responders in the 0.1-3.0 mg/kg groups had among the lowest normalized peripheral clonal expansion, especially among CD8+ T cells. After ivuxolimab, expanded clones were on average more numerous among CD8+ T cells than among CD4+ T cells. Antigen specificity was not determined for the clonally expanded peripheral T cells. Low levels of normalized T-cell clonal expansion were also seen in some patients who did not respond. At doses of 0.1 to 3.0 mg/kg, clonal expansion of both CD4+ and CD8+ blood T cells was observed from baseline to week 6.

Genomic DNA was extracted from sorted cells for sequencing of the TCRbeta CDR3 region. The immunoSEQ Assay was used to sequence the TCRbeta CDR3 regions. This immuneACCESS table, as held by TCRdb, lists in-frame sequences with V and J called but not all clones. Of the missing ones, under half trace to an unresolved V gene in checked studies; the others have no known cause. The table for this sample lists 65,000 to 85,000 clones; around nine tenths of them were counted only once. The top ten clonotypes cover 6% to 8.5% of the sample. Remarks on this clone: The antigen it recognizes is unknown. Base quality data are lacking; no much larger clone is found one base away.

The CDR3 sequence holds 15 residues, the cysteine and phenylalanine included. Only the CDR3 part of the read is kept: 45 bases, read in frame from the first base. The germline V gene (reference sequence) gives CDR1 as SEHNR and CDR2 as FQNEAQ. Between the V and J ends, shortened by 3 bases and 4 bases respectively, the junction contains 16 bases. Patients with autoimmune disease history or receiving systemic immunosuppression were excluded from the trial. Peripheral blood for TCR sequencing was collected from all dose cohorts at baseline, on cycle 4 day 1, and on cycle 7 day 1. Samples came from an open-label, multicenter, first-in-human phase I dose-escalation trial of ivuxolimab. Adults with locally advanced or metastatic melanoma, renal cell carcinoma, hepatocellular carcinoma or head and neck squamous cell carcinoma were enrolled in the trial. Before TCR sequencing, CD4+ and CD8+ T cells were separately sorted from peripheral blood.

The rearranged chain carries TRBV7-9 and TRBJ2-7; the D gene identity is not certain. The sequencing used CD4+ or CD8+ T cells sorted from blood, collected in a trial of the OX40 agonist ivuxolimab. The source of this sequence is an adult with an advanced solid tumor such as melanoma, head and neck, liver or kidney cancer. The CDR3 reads CASSFSAATEYEQYF. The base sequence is TGTGCCAGCAGCTTCTCAGCAGCTACCGAATACGAGCAGTACTTC.